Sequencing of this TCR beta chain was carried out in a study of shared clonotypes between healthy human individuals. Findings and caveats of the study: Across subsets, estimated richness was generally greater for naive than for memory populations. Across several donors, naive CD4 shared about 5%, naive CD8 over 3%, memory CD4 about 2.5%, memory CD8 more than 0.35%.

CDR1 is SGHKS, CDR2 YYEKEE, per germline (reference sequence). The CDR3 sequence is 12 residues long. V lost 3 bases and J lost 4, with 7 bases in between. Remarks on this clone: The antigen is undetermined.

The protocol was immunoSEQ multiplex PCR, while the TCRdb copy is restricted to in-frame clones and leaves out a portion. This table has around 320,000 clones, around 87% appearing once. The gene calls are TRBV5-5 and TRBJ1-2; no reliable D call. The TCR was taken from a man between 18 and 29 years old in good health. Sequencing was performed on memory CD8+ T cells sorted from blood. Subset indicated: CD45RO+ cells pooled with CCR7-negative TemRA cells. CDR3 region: CASSSGSYGYTF. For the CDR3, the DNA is TGTGCCAGCAGCTCGGGCAGCTATGGCTACACCTTC.